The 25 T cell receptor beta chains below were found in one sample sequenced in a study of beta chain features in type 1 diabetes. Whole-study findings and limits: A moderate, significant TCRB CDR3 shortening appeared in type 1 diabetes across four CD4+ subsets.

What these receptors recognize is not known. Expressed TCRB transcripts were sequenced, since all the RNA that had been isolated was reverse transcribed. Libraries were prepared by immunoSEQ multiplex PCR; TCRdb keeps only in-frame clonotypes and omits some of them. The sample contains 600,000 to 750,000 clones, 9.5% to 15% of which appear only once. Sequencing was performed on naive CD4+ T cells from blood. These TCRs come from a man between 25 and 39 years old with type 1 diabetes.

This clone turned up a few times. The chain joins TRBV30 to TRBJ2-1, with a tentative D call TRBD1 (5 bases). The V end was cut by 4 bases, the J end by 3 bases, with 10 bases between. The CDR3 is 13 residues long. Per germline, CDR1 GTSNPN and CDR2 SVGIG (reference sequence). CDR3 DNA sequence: TGTGCCTGGAAGGGGCAGGACTACAATGAGCAGTTCTTC. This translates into CAWKGQDYNEQFF.

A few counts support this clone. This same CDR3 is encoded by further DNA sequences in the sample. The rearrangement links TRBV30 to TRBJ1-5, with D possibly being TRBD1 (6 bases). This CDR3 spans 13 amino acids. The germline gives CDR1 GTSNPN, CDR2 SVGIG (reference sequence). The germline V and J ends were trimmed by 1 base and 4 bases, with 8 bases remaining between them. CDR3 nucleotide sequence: TGTGCCTGGAGTGAGGACAGTAATCAGCCCCAGCATTTT. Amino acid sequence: CAWSEDSNQPQHF.

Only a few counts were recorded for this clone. CDR3 region: CASSQPAGWKGSGANVLTF. The CDR3 bases are TGCGCCAGCAGCCAACCGGCAGGGTGGAAAGGCTCTGGGGCCAACGTCCTGACTTTC. The V call is TRBV4-3, the J call TRBJ2-6; tentatively, D is TRBD1 (5 bases). Germline assignment: CDR1 LGHNA and CDR2 YSLEER. CDR3 size: 19 residues. Trimming took off 2 bases at V and 0 bases at J, with 17 bases between the two ends.

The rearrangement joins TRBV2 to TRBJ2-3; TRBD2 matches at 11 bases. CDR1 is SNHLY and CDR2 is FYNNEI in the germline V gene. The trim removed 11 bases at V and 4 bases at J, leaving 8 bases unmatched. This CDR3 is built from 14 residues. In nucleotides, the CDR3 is TGTGCCGTACGGACTAGCGGGTATGCAGATACGCAGTATTTT. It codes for CAVRTSGYADTQYF.

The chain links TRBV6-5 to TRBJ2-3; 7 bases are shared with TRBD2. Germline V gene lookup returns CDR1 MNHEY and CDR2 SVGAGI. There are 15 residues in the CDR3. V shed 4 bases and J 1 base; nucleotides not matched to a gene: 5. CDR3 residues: CASSSILAGTDTQYF. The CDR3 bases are TGTGCCAGCAGTTCTATTCTAGCGGGCACAGATACGCAGTATTTT.

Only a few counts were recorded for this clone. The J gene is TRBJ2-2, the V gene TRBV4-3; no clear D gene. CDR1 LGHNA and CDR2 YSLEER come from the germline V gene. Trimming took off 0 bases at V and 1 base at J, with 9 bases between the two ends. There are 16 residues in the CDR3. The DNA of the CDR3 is TGCGCCAGCAGCCAAGATCCACCAGGGAACACCGGGGAGCTGTTTTTT. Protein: CASSQDPPGNTGELFF.

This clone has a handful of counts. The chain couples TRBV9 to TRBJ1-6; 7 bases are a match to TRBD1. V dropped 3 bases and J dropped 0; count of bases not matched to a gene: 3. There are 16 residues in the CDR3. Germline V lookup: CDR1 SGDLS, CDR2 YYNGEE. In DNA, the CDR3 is TGTGCCAGCAGCGGAAGACAGGGCTCCTATAATTCACCCCTCCACTTT. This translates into CASSGRQGSYNSPLHF.

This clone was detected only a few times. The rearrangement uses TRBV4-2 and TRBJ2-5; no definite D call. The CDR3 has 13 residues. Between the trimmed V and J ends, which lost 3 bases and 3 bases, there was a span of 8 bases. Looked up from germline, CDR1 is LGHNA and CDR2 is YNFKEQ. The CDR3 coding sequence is TGTGCCAGCAGCCAGAGACCCAAAGAGACCCAGTACTTC. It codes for CASSQRPKETQYF.

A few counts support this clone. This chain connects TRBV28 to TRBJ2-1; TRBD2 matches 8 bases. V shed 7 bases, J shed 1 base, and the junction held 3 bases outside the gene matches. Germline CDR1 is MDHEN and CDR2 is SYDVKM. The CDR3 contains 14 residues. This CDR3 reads CASTGTSSYNEQFF. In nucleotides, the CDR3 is TGTGCCAGCACCGGGACTAGTTCCTACAATGAGCAGTTCTTC.

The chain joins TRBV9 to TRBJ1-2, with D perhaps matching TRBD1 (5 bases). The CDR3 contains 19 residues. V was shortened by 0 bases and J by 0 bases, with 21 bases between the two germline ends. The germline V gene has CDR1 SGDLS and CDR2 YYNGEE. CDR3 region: CASSVVPRPRQGANYGYTF. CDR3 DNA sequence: TGTGCCAGCAGCGTAGTTCCCCGGCCCCGGCAGGGAGCTAACTATGGCTACACCTTC.

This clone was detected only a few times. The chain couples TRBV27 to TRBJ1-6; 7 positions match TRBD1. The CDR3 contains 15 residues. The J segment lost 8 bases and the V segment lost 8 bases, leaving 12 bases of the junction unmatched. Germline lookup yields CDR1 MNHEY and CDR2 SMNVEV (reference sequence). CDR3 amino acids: CASRQWTGGDSPLHF. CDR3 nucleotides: TGTGCCAGCCGTCAATGGACAGGTGGCGATTCACCCCTCCACTTT.

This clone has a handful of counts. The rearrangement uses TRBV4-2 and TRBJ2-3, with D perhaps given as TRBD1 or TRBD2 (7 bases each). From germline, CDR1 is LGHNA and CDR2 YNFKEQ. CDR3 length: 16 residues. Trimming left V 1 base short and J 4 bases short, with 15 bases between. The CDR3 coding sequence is TGTGCCAGCAGCCAAGTCAGGGGGGGGCAGGCAGATACGCAGTATTTT. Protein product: CASSQVRGGQADTQYF.

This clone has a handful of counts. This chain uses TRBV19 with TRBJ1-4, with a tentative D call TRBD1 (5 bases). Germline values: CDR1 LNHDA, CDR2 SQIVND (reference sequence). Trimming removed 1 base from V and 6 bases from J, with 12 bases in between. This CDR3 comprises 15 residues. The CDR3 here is CASSIGWQGDEKLFF. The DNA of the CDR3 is TGTGCCAGTAGTATAGGTTGGCAGGGAGATGAAAAACTGTTTTTT.

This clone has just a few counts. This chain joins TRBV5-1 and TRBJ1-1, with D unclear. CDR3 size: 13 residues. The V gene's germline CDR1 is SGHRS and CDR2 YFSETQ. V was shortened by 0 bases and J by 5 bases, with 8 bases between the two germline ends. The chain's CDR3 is CASSLVMETEAFF. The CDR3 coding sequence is TGCGCCAGCAGCTTGGTAATGGAAACTGAAGCTTTCTTT. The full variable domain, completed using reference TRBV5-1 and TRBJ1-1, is KAGVTQTPRYLIKTRGQQVTLSCSPISGHRSVSWYQQTPGQGLQFLFEYFSETQRNKGNFPGRFSGRQFSNSRSEMNVSTLELGDSALYLCASSLVMETEAFFGQGTRLTVV.

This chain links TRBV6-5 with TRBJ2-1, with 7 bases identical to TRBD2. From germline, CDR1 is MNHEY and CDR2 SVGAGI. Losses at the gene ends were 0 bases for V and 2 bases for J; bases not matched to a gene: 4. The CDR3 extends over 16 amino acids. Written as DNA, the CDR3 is TGTGCCAGCAGTTACTCGAGAACTAGCGCCTACAATGAGCAGTTCTTC. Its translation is CASSYSRTSAYNEQFF.

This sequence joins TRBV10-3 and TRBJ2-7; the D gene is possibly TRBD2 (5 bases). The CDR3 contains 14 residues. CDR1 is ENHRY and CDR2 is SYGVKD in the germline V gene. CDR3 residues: CGHLGWRISYEQYF. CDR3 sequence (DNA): TGTGGCCATCTTGGGTGGAGGATCTCCTACGAGCAGTACTTC.

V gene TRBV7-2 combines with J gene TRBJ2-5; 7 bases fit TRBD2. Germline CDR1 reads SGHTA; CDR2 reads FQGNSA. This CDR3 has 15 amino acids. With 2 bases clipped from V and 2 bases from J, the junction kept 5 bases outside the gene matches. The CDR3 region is CASSLLSGVQETQYF. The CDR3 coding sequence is TGTGCCAGCAGCTTATTGAGCGGGGTGCAAGAGACCCAGTACTTC.

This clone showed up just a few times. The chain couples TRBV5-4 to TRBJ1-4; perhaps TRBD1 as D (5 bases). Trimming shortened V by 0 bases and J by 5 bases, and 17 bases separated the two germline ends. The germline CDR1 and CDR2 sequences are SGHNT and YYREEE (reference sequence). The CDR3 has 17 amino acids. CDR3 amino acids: CASSLDGGTTGNEKLFF. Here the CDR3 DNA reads TGTGCCAGCAGCTTGGACGGGGGAACTACCGGGAATGAAAAACTGTTTTTT.

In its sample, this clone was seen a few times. The CDR3 sequence: CASTGQGREKLFF. CDR3 coding DNA: TGTGCCAGCACTGGACAGGGAAGGGAAAAACTGTTTTTT. V usage is TRBV2 and J usage is TRBJ1-4; 8 positions agree with TRBD1. The CDR3 covers 13 residues. V shed 7 bases and J 8 bases; nucleotides not matched to a gene: 6. Germline CDR1 SNHLY, CDR2 FYNNEI.

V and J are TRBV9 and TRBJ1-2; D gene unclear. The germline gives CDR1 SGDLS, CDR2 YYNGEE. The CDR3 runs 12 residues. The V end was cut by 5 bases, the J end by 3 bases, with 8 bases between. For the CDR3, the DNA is TGTGCCAGCAGTAGAGAGTACTATGGCTACACCTTC. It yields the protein CASSREYYGYTF. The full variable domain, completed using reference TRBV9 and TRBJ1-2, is DSGVTQTPKHLITATGQRVTLRCSPRSGDLSVYWYQQSLDQGLQFLIQYYNGEERAKGNILERFSAQQFPDLHSELNLSSLELGDSALYFCASSREYYGYTFGSGTRLTVV.

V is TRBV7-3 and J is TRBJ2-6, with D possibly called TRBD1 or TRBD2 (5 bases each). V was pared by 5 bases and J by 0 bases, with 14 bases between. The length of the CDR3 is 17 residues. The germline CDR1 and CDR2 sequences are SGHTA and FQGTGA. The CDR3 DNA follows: TGTGCCAGCAGCGTCCCGGGACCTCTCTCTGGGGCCAACGTCCTGACTTTC. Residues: CASSVPGPLSGANVLTF.

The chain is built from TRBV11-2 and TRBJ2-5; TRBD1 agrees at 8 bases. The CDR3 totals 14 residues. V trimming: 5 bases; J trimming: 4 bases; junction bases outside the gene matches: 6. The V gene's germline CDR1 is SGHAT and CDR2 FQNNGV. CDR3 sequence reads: CASSADRGGETQYF. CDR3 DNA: TGTGCCAGCAGCGCAGACAGGGGCGGAGAGACCCAGTACTTC.

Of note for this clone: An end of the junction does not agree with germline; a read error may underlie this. CDR3 in DNA: TGTGCCATCAGTGAGAATAGACCTCGTTTCTTC. It is translated as CAISENRPRFF. The chain joins TRBV10-3 to TRBJ1-2; D call uncertain. The germline CDR1 and CDR2 sequences are ENHRY and SYGVKD. This CDR3 region has 11 residues.

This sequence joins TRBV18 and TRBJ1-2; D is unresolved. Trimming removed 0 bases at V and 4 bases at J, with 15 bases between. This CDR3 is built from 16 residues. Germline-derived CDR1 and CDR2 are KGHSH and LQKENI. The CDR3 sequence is CASSPPNLVSGYGYTF. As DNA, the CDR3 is TGTGCCAGCTCACCACCGAACCTCGTGTCCGGCTATGGCTACACCTTC. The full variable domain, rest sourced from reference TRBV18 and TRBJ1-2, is NAGVMQNPRHLVRRRGQEARLRCSPMKGHSHVYWYRQLPEEGLKFMVYLQKENIIDESGMPKERFSAEFPKEGPSILRIQQVVRGDSAAYFCASSPPNLVSGYGYTFGSGTRLTVV.

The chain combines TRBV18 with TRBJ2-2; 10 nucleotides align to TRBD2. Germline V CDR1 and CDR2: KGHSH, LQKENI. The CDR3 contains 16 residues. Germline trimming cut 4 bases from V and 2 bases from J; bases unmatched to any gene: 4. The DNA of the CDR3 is TGTGCCAGCTCACAGTGGACTAGCGGTAACACCGGGGAGCTGTTTTTT. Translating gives CASSQWTSGNTGELFF.